These 7 T cell receptor beta chains were sequenced from one sample in a study of tumor-infiltrating lymphocytes in primary liver carcinoma (dated by TCRdb to the late 2010s). Instrument on record: Illumina HiSeq 2500. A constant-region primer and ProtoScript II reverse transcriptase were used to reverse-transcribe TCRbeta-specific cDNA from approximately 450 ng total RNA. TCRbeta libraries were built with three nested multiplex PCR rounds, a slightly modified ARM-PCR procedure. Each of the first two PCR rounds ran for approximately 10 cycles and used multiplex TRBV1-TRBV30 forward primers together with a Cbeta reverse primer. TCRdb passed the public sequencing reads through fastp at Q25 and MiXCR, retaining productive beta sequences. Each CDR3 protein appears once, grouped with its most common genes and DNA. The sample yields around 330,000 distinct CDR3 sequences; around three fifths were counted once. The ten biggest clones cover about 8.4% of the sample.

Blood RNA was extracted from unsorted whole blood using TRIzol reagent, and germline DNA was obtained with the DNeasy Blood & Tissue kit. Input material: peripheral blood. The receptors originated from a man aged 40-55 years with primary liver carcinoma and hepatitis B virus infection.

V gene TRBV7-9 combines with J gene TRBJ1-1, with no clear D. The CDR3 consists of 14 residues. CDR1 is SEHNR and CDR2 is FQNEAQ in the germline V gene (reference sequence). V was trimmed by 8 bases and J by 0 bases, leaving 13 bases between them. The CDR3, as DNA: TGTGCCAGCGGCGATCAACAGTTGAACACTGAAGCTTTCTTT. Protein: CASGDQQLNTEAFF.

In this sample, this clonotype turned up many times. The gene calls are TRBV29-1 and TRBJ2-5; D not resolved. With 7 bases removed from V and 2 bases from J, the gap between germline ends came to 11 bases. The germline V gene encodes CDR1 SQVTM and CDR2 ANQGSEA. The CDR3 is 12 amino acids. DNA for the CDR3: TGCAGCGCTTTCGGAAGACAAGAGACCCAGTACTTC. As protein: CSAFGRQETQYF. Using reference TRBV29-1 and TRBJ2-5 for the parts outside the CDR3, the full variable domain is SAVISQKPSRDICQRGTSLTIQCQVDSQVTMMFWYRQQPGQSLTLIATANQGSEATYESGFVIDKFPISRPNLTFSTLTVSNMSPEDSSIYLCSAFGRQETQYFGPGTRLLVL.

To note about this clonotype: A much larger clone lies a single base off, so this may be a read error. The genes are TRBV6-2 or TRBV6-3 and TRBJ2-3, with D perhaps TRBD1 or TRBD2 (5 bases each). This CDR3 region has 14 residues. Germline V gives CDR1 MNHEY, CDR2 SVGEGT. V was pared by 2 bases and J by 14 bases, with 20 bases between. This chain's CDR3 is CASSYGTAAPKVYF. The CDR3 coding sequence is TGTGCCAGCAGTTACGGGACGGCAGCCCCTAAAGTGTATTTT.

As to this clonotype: The junction shows a germline mismatch at one end, possibly a read error. The chain joins TRBV28 to TRBJ2-4, with D perhaps TRBD2 (7 bases). The CDR3 extends over 17 amino acids. The germline V gene encodes CDR1 MDHEN and CDR2 SYDVKM. This CDR3 reads CAISFPLGGLGKNIQYF. The CDR3 nucleotides read TGTGCCATCAGTTTCCCTTTGGGGGGGCTTGGCAAAAACATTCAGTACTTC.

This clonotype appeared a few times. This clone may be a read error of a much larger clone one base away. The J gene is TRBJ2-2, the V gene TRBV4-1; TRBD2 is a possible D gene (6 bases). The length of the CDR3 is 14 residues. The germline V gene has CDR1 MGHRA and CDR2 YSYEKL. In DNA, the CDR3 is TGCGCCAGCAGCGACATCCCGAACACCGGGGGGCTGTTTTTT. Its translation is CASSDIPNTGGLFF.

Remarks on this clonotype: This may stem from a read error, because a much larger clone lies one nucleotide away. The chain uses TRBV6-5 and TRBJ1-2; D not certain. The CDR3 is 12 amino acids. Germline-derived CDR1 and CDR2 are MNHEY and SVGAGI. CDR3 amino acids: CDSSAGDYGYTF. DNA of the CDR3: TGTGACAGCAGTGCTGGTGACTATGGCTACACCTTC.

Concerning this clonotype itself: This could be a read error, since a much larger clone is one nucleotide away. This sequence joins TRBV6-2 or TRBV6-3 and TRBJ1-5, with D hard to call. The germline V gene encodes CDR1 MNHEY and CDR2 SVGEGT. The CDR3 loop spans 14 amino acids. Between the trimmed V and J ends, which lost 6 bases and 6 bases, there was a span of 15 bases. The DNA of the CDR3 is TGTGCCAGCAGGGACCCACGGGAAGGTCAGCCCCAGCATTTT. As protein: CASRDPREGQPQHF.